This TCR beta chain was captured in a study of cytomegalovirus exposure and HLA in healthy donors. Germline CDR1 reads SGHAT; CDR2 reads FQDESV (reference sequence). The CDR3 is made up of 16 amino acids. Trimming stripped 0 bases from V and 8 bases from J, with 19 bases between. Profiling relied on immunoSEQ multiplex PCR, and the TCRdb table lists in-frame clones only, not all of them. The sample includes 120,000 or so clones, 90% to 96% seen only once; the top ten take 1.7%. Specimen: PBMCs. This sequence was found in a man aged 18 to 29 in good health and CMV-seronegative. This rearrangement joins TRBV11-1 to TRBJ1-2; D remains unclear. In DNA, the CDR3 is TGTGCCAGCAGCTTAGCGGATGCGGAAGCCACGGGGGGCTACACCTTC. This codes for CASSLADAEATGGYTF.